A single sample is the source of the 21 T cell receptor beta chains below, sequenced in a study of neurological immune-mediated disorders. One entry per CDR3 protein results from TCRdb running MiXCR on the 5' RACE reads. In the table there are approximately 41,000 distinct CDR3 sequences, 2% to 3% of which are singletons. Sequences were obtained from PBMCs. Receptor source: a man aged 25 to 40 with multiple sclerosis.

In this sample, this clonotype turned up many times. V gene TRBV7-9 combines with J gene TRBJ2-1; TRBD1 is a possible D gene (6 bases). Between the trimmed V and J ends, which lost 5 bases and 8 bases, there was a span of 19 bases. Germline CDR1 and CDR2: SEHNR and FQNEAQ (reference sequence). The CDR3 has 15 amino acids. The CDR3 sequence: CASSAKRGLQYEQFF. CDR3 DNA sequence: TGTGCCAGCAGCGCGAAAAGGGGGTTGCAATATGAGCAGTTCTTC.

This clonotype was picked up many times. This chain links TRBV27 with TRBJ1-1; a weak D match, TRBD1 (5 bases). This CDR3 contains 12 residues. Trimming took 8 bases from V and 4 from J, leaving 11 bases between them. The germline CDR1 and CDR2 sequences are MNHEY and SMNVEV (reference sequence). CDR3 loop: CASGAWGTEAFF. CDR3 nucleotide sequence: TGTGCCAGCGGGGCCTGGGGCACTGAAGCTTTCTTT.

At least ten counts were recorded for this clonotype. The chain is built from TRBV7-8 and TRBJ1-1; no clear D gene. The CDR3 is made up of 16 amino acids. Germline V gene sequence: CDR1 SGHVS, CDR2 FQNEAQ. Trimming removed 1 base at V and 0 bases at J, with 12 bases between. CDR3 region: CASSLGIFGVNTEAFF. The CDR3 bases are TGTGCCAGCAGCTTAGGGATATTTGGAGTGAACACTGAAGCTTTCTTT.

This clonotype was counted many times. CDR3 amino acids: CASSSGTGGTDTQYF. The CDR3 nucleotides are TGTGCCAGCAGCTCCGGGACAGGGGGCACAGATACGCAGTATTTT. This chain connects TRBV12-3 or TRBV12-4 to TRBJ2-3, with TRBD1 matching over 10 bases. J lost 1 base, V lost 6 bases, and 4 bases had no gene match. The CDR3 loop spans 15 amino acids.

This clonotype appeared many times. The rearrangement uses TRBV20-1 and TRBJ2-7; TRBD2 is a possible D gene (6 bases). Per germline, CDR1 DFQATT and CDR2 SNEGSKA (reference sequence). The CDR3 length is 14 residues. Trimming pared 5 bases from V and 3 bases from J, leaving 17 bases between. The CDR3 DNA reads as TGCAGTGCTCAACCAGTAGCGGAGATCTACGAGCAGTACTTC. As protein: CSAQPVAEIYEQYF.

This clonotype was found many times. The V call is TRBV20-1, the J call TRBJ2-2, with D possibly matching TRBD2 (7 bases). V was shortened by 3 bases and J by 7 bases, with 15 bases between the two germline ends. Germline V CDR1 and CDR2: DFQATT, SNEGSKA (reference sequence). This CDR3 region has 14 residues. CDR3 bases: TGCAGTGCTAGTAGGGGGGGCCCGGACGGGGAGCTGTTTTTT. Translated, it gives CSASRGGPDGELFF.

The sample holds many counts of this clonotype. The V call is TRBV5-1, the J call TRBJ2-7, with 11 nucleotides matching TRBD2. V shed 2 bases, J shed 2 bases, and the junction held 3 bases outside the gene matches. The CDR3 is made up of 15 amino acids. From germline, CDR1 is SGHRS and CDR2 YFSETQ. CDR3 loop: CASSLSGLAAYEQYF. The CDR3 DNA is TGCGCCAGCAGCTTATCGGGACTAGCGGCCTACGAGCAGTACTTC.

This clonotype was picked up many times. The chain has TRBV2 and TRBJ1-3; D is perhaps TRBD1 (5 bases). Trimming stripped 6 bases from V and 8 bases from J, with 11 bases between. This CDR3 comprises 12 residues. Germline-derived CDR1 and CDR2 are SNHLY and FYNNEI. The CDR3 DNA sequence: TGTGCCAGCAGATCCGGGGGAGACACCATATATTTT. It codes for CASRSGGDTIYF.

This clonotype was detected ten times or more. This CDR3 is CASRPAGGSQETQYF. For the CDR3, the DNA is TGCGCCAGCAGGCCAGCGGGGGGGAGCCAAGAGACCCAGTACTTC. The chain links TRBV5-1 to TRBJ2-5, with 10 bases aligning to TRBD2. The germline gives CDR1 SGHRS, CDR2 YFSETQ. Losses at the gene ends were 5 bases for V and 1 base for J; bases not matched to a gene: 5. This CDR3 contains 15 residues.

This clonotype showed up many times. The rearrangement joins TRBV20-1 to TRBJ2-7; D remains ambiguous. V lost 1 base to trimming and J lost 5 bases, with 9 bases between them. Looked up from germline, CDR1 is DFQATT and CDR2 is SNEGSKA (reference sequence). The CDR3 contains 12 residues. CDR3 residues: CSARVASHEQYF. CDR3 sequence (DNA): TGCAGTGCTAGAGTGGCTAGTCACGAGCAGTACTTC.

This clonotype has at least ten counts. The chain is built from TRBV20-1 and TRBJ1-5; 8 bases line up with TRBD1. The trim removed 3 bases at V and 6 bases at J, leaving 10 bases unmatched. Germline CDR1 is DFQATT and CDR2 is SNEGSKA (reference sequence). This CDR3 comprises 15 residues. The CDR3 coding sequence is TGCAGTGCTAGGGGGGCAGGGGGCGAGGCTCAGCCCCAGCATTTT. This translates into CSARGAGGEAQPQHF.

This clonotype was recorded at least ten times. V gene TRBV14 combines with J gene TRBJ2-7, with D perhaps TRBD2 (6 bases). There are 12 residues in the CDR3. The V and J ends lost 5 bases and 4 bases respectively, with 9 bases between them. The V gene's germline CDR1 is SGHDN and CDR2 FVKESK. The CDR3 coding sequence is TGTGCCAGCAGCTGGACTATTTACGAGCAGTACTTC. Encoded protein: CASSWTIYEQYF.

In its sample, this clonotype was seen many times. The chain links TRBV6-5 to TRBJ2-2; D may match TRBD1 or TRBD2 (6 bases each). V lost 7 bases and J 6 bases, leaving 18 bases between the germline ends. This CDR3 region has 15 residues. Germline V gene lookup returns CDR1 MNHEY and CDR2 SVGAGI. DNA for the CDR3: TGTGCCAGCACAAGCTTTGCCGGGGGCGCCGGGGAGCTGTTTTTT. Amino acids: CASTSFAGGAGELFF.

The sample holds many counts of this clonotype. The chain employs TRBV5-8 and TRBJ2-1; 9 bases line up with TRBD1. This CDR3 is 15 amino acids long. The germline V gene encodes CDR1 SGHTS and CDR2 YDEGEE. Germline trimming cut 4 bases from V and 3 bases from J; bases unmatched to any gene: 5. This CDR3 reads CASSHRQGVYNEQFF. The CDR3 DNA follows: TGTGCCAGCAGCCACCGACAGGGGGTCTACAATGAGCAGTTCTTC.

This clonotype has a handful of counts. The rearrangement joins TRBV5-5 to TRBJ2-3; 8 bases line up with TRBD1. The CDR3 runs 20 residues. Unmatched junction bases numbered 18, after V lost 1 base and J lost 2 bases. Germline CDR1 reads SGHKS; CDR2 reads YYEKEE (reference sequence). Here the CDR3 DNA reads TGTGCCAGCAGCTTGTTTCCATCGTTCAAACGGGACAGGCACACAGATACGCAGTATTTT. Its protein is CASSLFPSFKRDRHTDTQYF.

There are many counts of this clonotype. The rearrangement links TRBV5-1 to TRBJ2-3; no firm D call. Germline assignment: CDR1 SGHRS and CDR2 YFSETQ. V was pared by 3 bases and J by 4 bases, with 9 bases between. The CDR3 loop spans 13 amino acids. The CDR3 bases are TGCGCCAGCAGCTCTCTGATCTCAGATACGCAGTATTTT. It yields the protein CASSSLISDTQYF.

The gene calls are TRBV7-9 and TRBJ1-1; 8 positions match TRBD1. The CDR3 runs 17 residues. CDR1 is SEHNR, CDR2 FQNEAQ, per germline (reference sequence). Trimming took 5 bases from V and 5 from J; bases not matched to a gene: 16. The CDR3 region is CASSPQTGAGVGTEAFF. The CDR3 coding sequence is TGTGCCAGCAGCCCACAGACAGGGGCGGGTGTGGGGACTGAAGCTTTCTTT.

In its sample, this clonotype was seen many times. The rearrangement links TRBV20-1 to TRBJ2-1; possibly TRBD2 for D (5 bases). The CDR3 loop spans 18 amino acids. The V end was cut by 5 bases, the J end by 0 bases, with 23 bases between. The V gene's germline CDR1 is DFQATT and CDR2 SNEGSKA (reference sequence). The CDR3 coding sequence is TGCAGTGCTCCGCCGAGCCTTTTAGCGTTTAGCTCCTACAATGAGCAGTTCTTC. As protein: CSAPPSLLAFSSYNEQFF.

This chain links TRBV10-3 with TRBJ2-3; the match to TRBD1 covers 9 bases. The length of the CDR3 is 15 residues. CDR1 and CDR2 (germline): ENHRY, SYGVKD. V shed 0 bases and J 6 bases; nucleotides not matched to a gene: 4. CDR3 nucleotide sequence: TGTGCCATCAGTGAGTCAGAGGACAGGGGTGATACGCAGTATTTT. It yields the protein CAISESEDRGDTQYF.

The sample holds many counts of this clonotype. The junction and the germline gene differ at one end; a read error may be behind it. This sequence joins TRBV15 and TRBJ2-1, with D tentatively TRBD1 or TRBD2 (6 bases each). In germline, CDR1 is LNHNV, CDR2 YYDKDF (reference sequence). This CDR3 is built from 13 residues. The CDR3 DNA is TGTGCCACCAGCAGAGATCTCGGGACTTGGGGGCTCTTC. It specifies CATSRDLGTWGLF.

This clonotype has at least ten counts. This likely comes from a read error, as the CDR3 has no conserved phenylalanine or tryptophan at its end. The V gene is TRBV7-2, the J gene TRBJ2-1; D tentatively fits TRBD1 or TRBD2 (5 bases each). This CDR3 has 14 amino acids. Trimming cost V 1 base and J 7 bases, with 11 bases left between them. CDR1 and CDR2 from the germline V gene are SGHTA and FQGNSA. The CDR3 loop is CASSLGVGENEQFN. CDR3 DNA: TGTGCCAGCAGCTTAGGGGTGGGGGAGAATGAGCAGTTCAAC.